The 19 T cell receptor beta chains in this list originate from one sample, sequenced in a study of cytomegalovirus exposure and HLA in healthy donors. The PCR was carried out with 60 Vbeta primers and 13 Jbeta primers. Profiling relied on immunoSEQ multiplex PCR, and the TCRdb table lists in-frame clones only, not all of them. The sample carries some 170,000 clones, roughly four fifths recorded once. Material for sequencing was PBMCs. All receptors derive from a woman aged 18-29 years in good health and CMV-seropositive.

A single count supports this clone. This chain links TRBV11-2 with TRBJ1-2; 8 bases line up with TRBD1. V lost 5 bases to trimming and J lost 5 bases; unmatched junction nucleotides: 4. The CDR3 has 13 residues. Looked up from germline, CDR1 is SGHAT and CDR2 is FQNNGV. CDR3 region: CASSPGGRYGYTF. The CDR3 DNA sequence: TGTGCCAGCAGCCCAGGGGGCCGATATGGCTACACCTTC.

The gene calls are TRBV7-6 and TRBJ2-7; D is uncertain. The CDR3 covers 12 residues. CDR1 is SGHVS, CDR2 FNYEAQ, per germline. Trimming took off 9 bases at V and 3 bases at J, with 12 bases between the two ends. This chain's CDR3 is CASGLGNYEQYF. Written as DNA, the CDR3 is TGTGCCAGTGGCCTAGGCAACTACGAGCAGTACTTC. Full variable domain (outside the CDR3, taken from reference TRBV7-6 and TRBJ2-7): GAGVSQSPRYKVTKRGQDVALRCDPISGHVSLYWYRQALGQGPEFLTYFNYEAQQDKSGLPNDRFSAERPEGSISTLTIQRTEQRDSAMYRCASGLGNYEQYFGPGTRLTVT.

CDR3 sequence reads: CASSYGLAGVNEQFF. DNA of the CDR3: TGTGCCAGCAGCTACGGACTAGCGGGGGTCAATGAGCAGTTCTTC. The chain is built from TRBV9 and TRBJ2-1, with 13 bases matching TRBD2. CDR1 and CDR2 from the germline V gene are SGDLS and YYNGEE. J gave up 6 bases and V 4 bases, and 4 bases lay outside the gene matches. This CDR3 contains 15 residues.

The chain couples TRBV25-1 to TRBJ1-2; the match to TRBD1 covers 8 bases. The CDR3 contains 16 residues. Germline V CDR1 and CDR2: MGHDK, SYGVNS. V shed 6 bases, J shed 4 bases, and the junction held 13 bases outside the gene matches. The CDR3 DNA reads TGTGCCAGCAGGGGGGTGGGCAGGGGGCAGGCCTATGGCTACACCTTC. Protein sequence: CASRGVGRGQAYGYTF.

The genes are TRBV6-6 and TRBJ1-5, with 7 positions matching TRBD1. The CDR3 has 16 residues. Germline lookup yields CDR1 MNHNY and CDR2 SVGAGI (reference sequence). The J segment lost 4 bases and the V segment lost 5 bases, leaving 11 bases of the junction unmatched. The CDR3 here is CASSREQQGRNQPQHF. CDR3 bases: TGTGCCAGCAGTCGCGAGCAACAGGGGAGGAATCAGCCCCAGCATTTT.

CDR3 loop: CASSPGQFYEQYF. In DNA form, the CDR3 reads TGCGCCAGCAGCCCCGGACAGTTCTACGAGCAGTACTTC. The chain has TRBV10-2 and TRBJ2-7; D may be TRBD1 (6 bases). This CDR3 is 13 amino acids long. Germline V gene sequence: CDR1 WSHSY, CDR2 SAAADI. V lost 6 bases and J lost 3, with 12 bases in between.

In this sample, this clone turned up once. Within the sample, other DNA sequences also encode this same CDR3. V and J are TRBV5-1 and TRBJ2-7, with 7 bases lining up with TRBD1. Trimming took 1 base from V and 2 from J; bases not matched to a gene: 0. CDR3 length: 13 residues. Germline CDR1 is SGHRS and CDR2 is YFSETQ. The CDR3 reads CASSLTGAYEQYF. In DNA, the CDR3 is TGCGCCAGCAGCTTGACAGGGGCCTACGAGCAGTACTTC.

This clone was counted a single time. J is TRBJ2-6 and V is TRBV6-1; D unresolved. Trimming removed 11 bases at V and 2 bases at J, with 7 bases between. The CDR3 extends over 12 amino acids. CDR1 is MNHNS, CDR2 SASEGT, per germline. This CDR3 is CAGTAGANVLTF. The CDR3 coding sequence is TGTGCCGGTACGGCTGGGGCCAACGTCCTGACTTTC.

V is TRBV30 and J is TRBJ2-5, with 7 bases matching TRBD2. Germline lookup yields CDR1 GTSNPN and CDR2 SVGIG (reference sequence). The CDR3 has 14 residues. V lost 2 bases to trimming and J lost 5 bases; unmatched junction nucleotides: 8. The CDR3 loop reads CAWSLGGGEETQYF. The CDR3, as DNA: TGTGCCTGGAGTCTTGGGGGGGGTGAGGAGACCCAGTACTTC.

The chain carries TRBV11-2 and TRBJ1-2; D may be TRBD1 (6 bases). Germline lookup yields CDR1 SGHAT and CDR2 FQNNGV. The CDR3 is 18 amino acids. Trimming pared 4 bases from V and 5 bases from J, leaving 26 bases between. DNA of the CDR3: TGTGCCAGCAGCTCCCCGAGGGAGGGGGTCCGGGGTTGGTATGGCTACACCTTC. Amino acid sequence: CASSSPREGVRGWYGYTF.

The chain joins TRBV9 to TRBJ2-5; possibly TRBD2 for D (5 bases). The germline CDR1 and CDR2 sequences are SGDLS and YYNGEE. The CDR3 has 14 residues. With 2 bases removed from V and 3 bases from J, the gap between germline ends came to 11 bases. The CDR3 coding sequence is TGTGCCAGCAGCGTTGAGGGTGAAGAAGAGACCCAGTACTTC. This sequence encodes CASSVEGEEETQYF.

The chain has TRBV10-2 and TRBJ2-7; D call uncertain. Germline V lookup: CDR1 WSHSY, CDR2 SAAADI. The germline V and J ends were trimmed by 0 bases and 1 base, with 19 bases remaining between them. This CDR3 region has 18 residues. The CDR3 spells CASSESVYAIGVSYEQYF. CDR3 sequence (DNA): TGCGCCAGCAGTGAGTCCGTCTATGCGATAGGAGTATCCTACGAGCAGTACTTC.

The chain carries TRBV29-1 and TRBJ2-3; D is ambiguous. Trimming removed 4 bases at V and 5 bases at J, with 10 bases between. This CDR3 has 12 residues. Looked up from germline, CDR1 is SQVTM and CDR2 is ANQGSEA. CDR3 sequence reads: CSVVRGGDTQYF. The CDR3 region has the DNA TGCAGCGTTGTGAGAGGTGGAGATACGCAGTATTTT.

This sequence joins TRBV29-1 and TRBJ1-1; no definite D call. Trimming stripped 0 bases from V and 5 bases from J, with 19 bases between. Germline values: CDR1 SQVTM, CDR2 ANQGSEA. The CDR3 runs 16 residues. This chain's CDR3 is CSVEDKVRVVWTEAFF. The CDR3 DNA reads TGCAGCGTTGAAGATAAGGTGCGGGTTGTGTGGACTGAAGCTTTCTTT.

V and J are TRBV15 and TRBJ2-3; 8 bases are a match to TRBD1. The germline V gene encodes CDR1 LNHNV and CDR2 YYDKDF (reference sequence). Trimming at V came to 1 base and at J to 1 base, leaving 16 bases not matched to a gene. The CDR3 contains 20 residues. The CDR3 region is CATSRVFGLVQGQGTDTQYF. CDR3 in DNA: TGTGCCACCAGCAGAGTTTTCGGCTTGGTGCAGGGACAGGGCACAGATACGCAGTATTTT.

The rearrangement joins TRBV19 to TRBJ1-6; D might be TRBD1 (5 bases). Germline CDR1 is LNHDA and CDR2 is SQIVND (reference sequence). Trimming took off 3 bases at V and 9 bases at J, with 18 bases between the two ends. CDR3 length: 16 amino acids. DNA of the CDR3: TGTGCCAGTAGTATGCCCATCAGGGTTCGCGCTTCACCCCTCCACTTT. Protein sequence: CASSMPIRVRASPLHF.

V usage is TRBV30 and J usage is TRBJ1-2; no clear D gene. The CDR3 loop spans 12 amino acids. Germline CDR1 GTSNPN, CDR2 SVGIG (reference sequence). The ends were cut back, 3 bases at V and 0 bases at J, with 5 bases in the middle. CDR3 nucleotides: TGTGCCTGGAGGCCAGCTAACTATGGCTACACCTTC. This codes for CAWRPANYGYTF.

The genes are TRBV19 and TRBJ1-1, with D uncertain. Trimming removed 5 bases from V and 4 bases from J, with 20 bases in between. CDR3 size: 16 residues. The germline CDR1 and CDR2 sequences are LNHDA and SQIVND (reference sequence). The chain's CDR3 is CASSLRELVVFTEAFF. The CDR3 DNA is TGTGCCAGTAGTCTACGAGAGTTAGTCGTTTTCACTGAAGCTTTCTTT.

This chain joins TRBV5-5 and TRBJ1-5, with 7 bases matching TRBD1. J lost 2 bases, V lost 4 bases, and 6 bases had no gene match. The CDR3 is 15 amino acids. Germline V gene data show CDR1 as SGHKS and CDR2 as YYEKEE (reference sequence). CDR3 coding DNA: TGTGCCAGCAGCCCTACCGGGACAGGCAATCAGCCCCAGCATTTT. It codes for CASSPTGTGNQPQHF.